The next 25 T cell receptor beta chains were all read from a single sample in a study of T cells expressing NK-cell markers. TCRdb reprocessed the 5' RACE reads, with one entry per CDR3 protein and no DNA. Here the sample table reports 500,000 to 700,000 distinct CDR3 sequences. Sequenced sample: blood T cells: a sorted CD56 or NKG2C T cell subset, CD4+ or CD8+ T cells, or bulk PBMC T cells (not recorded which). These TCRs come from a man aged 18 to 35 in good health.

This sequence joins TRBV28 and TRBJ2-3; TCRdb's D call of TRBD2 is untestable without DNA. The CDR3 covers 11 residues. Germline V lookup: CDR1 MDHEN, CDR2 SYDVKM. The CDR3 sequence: CASSFRGAQYF.

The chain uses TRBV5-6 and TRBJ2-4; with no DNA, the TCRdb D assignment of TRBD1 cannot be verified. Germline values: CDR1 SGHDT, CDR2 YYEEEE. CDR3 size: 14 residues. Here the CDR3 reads CASSADREANIQYF.

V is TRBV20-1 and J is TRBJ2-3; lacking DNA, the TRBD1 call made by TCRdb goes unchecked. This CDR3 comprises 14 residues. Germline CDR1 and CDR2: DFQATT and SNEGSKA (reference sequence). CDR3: CSAIIRRDRDTQYF.

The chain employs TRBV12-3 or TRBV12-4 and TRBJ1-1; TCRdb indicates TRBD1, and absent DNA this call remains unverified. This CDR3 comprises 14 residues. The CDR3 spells CASTPTGVNTEAFF.

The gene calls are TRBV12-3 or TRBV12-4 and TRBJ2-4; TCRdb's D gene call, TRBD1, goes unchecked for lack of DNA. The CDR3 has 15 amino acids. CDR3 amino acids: CASRPTGTAKNIQYF.

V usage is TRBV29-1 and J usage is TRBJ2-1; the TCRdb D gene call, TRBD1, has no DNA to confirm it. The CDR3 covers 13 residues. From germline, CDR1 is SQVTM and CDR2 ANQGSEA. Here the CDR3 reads CSVATGVLAGDFF.

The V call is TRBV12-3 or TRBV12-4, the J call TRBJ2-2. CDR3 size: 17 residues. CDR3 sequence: CASSTTRWGTNTGELFF.

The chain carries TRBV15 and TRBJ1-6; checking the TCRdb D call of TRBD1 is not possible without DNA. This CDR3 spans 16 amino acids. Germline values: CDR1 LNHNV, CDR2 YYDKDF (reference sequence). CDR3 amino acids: CATSIPGQGLNSPLHF.

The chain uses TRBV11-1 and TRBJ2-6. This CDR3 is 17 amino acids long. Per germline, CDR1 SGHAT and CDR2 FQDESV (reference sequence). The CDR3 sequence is CASSLALKVAGANVLTF.

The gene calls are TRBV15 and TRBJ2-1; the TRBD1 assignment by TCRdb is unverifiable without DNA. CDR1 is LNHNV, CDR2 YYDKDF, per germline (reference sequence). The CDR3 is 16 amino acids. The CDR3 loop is CATSREGSGGYNEQFF. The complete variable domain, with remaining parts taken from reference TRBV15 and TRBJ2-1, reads DAMVIQNPRYQVTQFGKPVTLSCSQTLNHNVMYWYQQKSSQAPKLLFHYYDKDFNNEADTPDNFQSRRPNTSFCFLDIRSPGLGDTAMYLCATSREGSGGYNEQFFGPGTRLTVL.

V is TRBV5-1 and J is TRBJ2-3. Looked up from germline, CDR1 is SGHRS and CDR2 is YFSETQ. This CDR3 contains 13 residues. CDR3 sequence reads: CASSRRHTDTQYF.

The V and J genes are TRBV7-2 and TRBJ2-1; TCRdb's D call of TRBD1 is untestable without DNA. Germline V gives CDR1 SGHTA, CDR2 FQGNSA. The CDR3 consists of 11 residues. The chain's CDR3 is CASSLGQGRFF.

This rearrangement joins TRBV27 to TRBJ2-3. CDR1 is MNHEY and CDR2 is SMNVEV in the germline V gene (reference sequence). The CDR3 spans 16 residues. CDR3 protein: CASSPNVGYYTDTQYF.

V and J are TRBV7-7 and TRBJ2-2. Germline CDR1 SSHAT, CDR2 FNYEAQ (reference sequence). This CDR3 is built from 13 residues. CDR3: CASSFDGAGELFF.

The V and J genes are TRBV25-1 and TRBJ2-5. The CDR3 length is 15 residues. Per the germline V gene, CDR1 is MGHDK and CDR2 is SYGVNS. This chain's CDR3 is CASSGIMRYGETQYF.

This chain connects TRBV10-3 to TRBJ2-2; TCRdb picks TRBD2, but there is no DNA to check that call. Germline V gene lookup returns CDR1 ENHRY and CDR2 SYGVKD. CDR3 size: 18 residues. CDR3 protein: CAISGPTLAGVGTGELFF.

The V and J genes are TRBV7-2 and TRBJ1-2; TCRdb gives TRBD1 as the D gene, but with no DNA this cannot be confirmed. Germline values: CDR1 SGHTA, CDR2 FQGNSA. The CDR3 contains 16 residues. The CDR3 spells CASSQEAGITIYGYTF.

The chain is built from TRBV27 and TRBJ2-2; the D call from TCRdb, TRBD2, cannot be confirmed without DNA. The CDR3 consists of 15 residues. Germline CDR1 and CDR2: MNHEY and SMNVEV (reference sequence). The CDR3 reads CASSLGSMGTGELFF.

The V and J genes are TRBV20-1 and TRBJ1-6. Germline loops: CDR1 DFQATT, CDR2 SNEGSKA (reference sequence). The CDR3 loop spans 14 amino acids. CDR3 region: CSAKELQGYSPLHF.

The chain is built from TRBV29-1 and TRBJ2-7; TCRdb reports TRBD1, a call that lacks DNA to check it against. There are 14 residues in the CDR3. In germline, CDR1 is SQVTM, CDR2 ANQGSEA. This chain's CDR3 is CSVESGGSSYEQYF.

CDR3 amino acids: CSARWAGNSYTF. The V gene is TRBV20-1, the J gene TRBJ1-2. The length of the CDR3 is 12 residues. Germline V gene sequence: CDR1 DFQATT, CDR2 SNEGSKA (reference sequence).

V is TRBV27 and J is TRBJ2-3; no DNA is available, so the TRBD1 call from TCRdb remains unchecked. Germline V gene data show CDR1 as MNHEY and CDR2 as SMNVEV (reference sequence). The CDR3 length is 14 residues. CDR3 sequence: CASSLWGDTDTQYF.

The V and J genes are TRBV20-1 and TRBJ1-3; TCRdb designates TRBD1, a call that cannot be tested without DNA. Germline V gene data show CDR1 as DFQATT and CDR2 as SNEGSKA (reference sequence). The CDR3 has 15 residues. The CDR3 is CSATDGRFSGNTIYF.

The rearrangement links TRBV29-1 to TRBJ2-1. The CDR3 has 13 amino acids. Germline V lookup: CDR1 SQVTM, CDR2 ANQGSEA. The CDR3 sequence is CSVEGLQYNEQFF.

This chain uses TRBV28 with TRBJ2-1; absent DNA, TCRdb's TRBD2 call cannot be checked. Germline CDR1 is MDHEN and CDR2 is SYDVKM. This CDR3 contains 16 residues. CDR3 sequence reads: CASSFRLAPSYNEQFF.